The 2 T cell receptor beta chains listed next were all sequenced from one sample in a study of shared clonotypes between healthy human individuals. The table came from immunoSEQ multiplex PCR; TCRdb's copy has only in-frame clones and leaves some out. This sample yields hundreds of thousands of clones, of which almost 97% are seen a single time; about 0.064% belongs to the top ten. Sequences were obtained from naive CD4+ T cells sorted from blood. Subset reported: CD45RA+ positively selected. The receptors derive from a woman between 25 and 40 years old in good health.

The chain links TRBV28 to TRBJ1-2; D is ambiguous. V shed 8 bases and J shed 5 bases, with 18 bases lying between them. CDR1 and CDR2 (germline): MDHEN, SYDVKM. The CDR3 is 14 residues long. CDR3 residues: CASGEAGPRYGYTF. CDR3 nucleotides: TGTGCCAGCGGCGAGGCAGGCCCGAGGTATGGCTACACCTTC.

V usage is TRBV25-1 and J usage is TRBJ2-1; 8 bases map to TRBD1. V trimming: 7 bases; J trimming: 3 bases; junction bases outside the gene matches: 5. The CDR3 sequence is 14 residues long. Germline CDR1 reads MGHDK; CDR2 reads SYGVNS. CDR3 region: CASTGTGYYNEQFF. The CDR3 nucleotides are TGTGCCAGCACTGGGACAGGCTACTACAATGAGCAGTTCTTC.